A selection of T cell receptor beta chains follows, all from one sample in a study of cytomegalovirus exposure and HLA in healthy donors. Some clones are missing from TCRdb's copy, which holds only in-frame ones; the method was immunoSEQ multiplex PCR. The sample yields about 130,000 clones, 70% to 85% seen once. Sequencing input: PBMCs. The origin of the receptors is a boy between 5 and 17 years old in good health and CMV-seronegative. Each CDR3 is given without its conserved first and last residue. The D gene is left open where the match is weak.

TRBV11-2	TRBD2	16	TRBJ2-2	ASSLEGGLAGATGELF
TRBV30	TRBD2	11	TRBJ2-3	AWTSGRTDTQY
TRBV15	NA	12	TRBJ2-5	ATSRQGSQETQY
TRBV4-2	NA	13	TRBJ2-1	ASSPAGNSYNEQF
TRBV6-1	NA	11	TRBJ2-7	ASGTPGFNEQY
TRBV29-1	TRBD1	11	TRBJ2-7	SVADRDNNEQY
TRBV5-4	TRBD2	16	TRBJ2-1	ASSLSPVAGVPYNEQF
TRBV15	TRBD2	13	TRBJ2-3	ATSRDRREGDTQY
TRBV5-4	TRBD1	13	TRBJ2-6	ASSGTGPGANVLT
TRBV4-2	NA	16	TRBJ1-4	ASSQERVGERSNEKLF
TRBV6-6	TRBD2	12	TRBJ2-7	ASSYGTSGTEQY
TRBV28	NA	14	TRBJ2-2	ASSPNRGWDTGELF
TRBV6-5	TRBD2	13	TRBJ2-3	ASTLRGGSGDTQY
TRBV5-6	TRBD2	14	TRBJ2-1	ASSPTSGRLYNEQF
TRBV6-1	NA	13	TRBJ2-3	ASSEWGHRADTQY
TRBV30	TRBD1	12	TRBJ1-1	AWTNRGLGTEAF
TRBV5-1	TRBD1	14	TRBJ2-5	ASSLGQGAYQETQY
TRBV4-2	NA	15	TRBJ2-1	ASSQDRRSSSYNEQF
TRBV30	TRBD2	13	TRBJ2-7	AWGHGLAANYEQY
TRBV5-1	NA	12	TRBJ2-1	ASSWLWATNEQF
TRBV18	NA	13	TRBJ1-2	ASSPQRDSSYGYT
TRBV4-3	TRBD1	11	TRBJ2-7	ASSQRQGHEQY
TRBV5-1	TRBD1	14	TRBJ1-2	ASSLLGTGVDYGYT
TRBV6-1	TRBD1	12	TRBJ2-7	ATALTGTSYEQY
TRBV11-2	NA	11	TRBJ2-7	ASSLGQPYEQY
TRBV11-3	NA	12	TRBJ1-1	ASSPQGGNTEAF
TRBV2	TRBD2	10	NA	ASLREWYEQY
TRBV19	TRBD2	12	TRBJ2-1	ASTWGSGMNEQF
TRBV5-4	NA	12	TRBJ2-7	ASSLEKAPYEQY
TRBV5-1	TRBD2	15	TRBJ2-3	ASSLGGTSGSTDTQY
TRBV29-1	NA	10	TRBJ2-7	SVVVIPYEQY
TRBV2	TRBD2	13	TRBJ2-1	ASTPRLARETEQF
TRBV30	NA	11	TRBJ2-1	AWSVTAGHEQF
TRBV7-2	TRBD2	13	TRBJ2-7	ASSSTSGRAYEQY
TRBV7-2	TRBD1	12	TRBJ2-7	ASSVRQGPGEQY
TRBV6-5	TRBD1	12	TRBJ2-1	ASKPGQKNNEQF
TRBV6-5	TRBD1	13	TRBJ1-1	ASSSGGQGDTEAF
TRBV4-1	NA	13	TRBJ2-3	ASSQAGRPTDTQY
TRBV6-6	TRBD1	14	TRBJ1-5	ASSYSGTGVSQPQH
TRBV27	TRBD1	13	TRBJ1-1	ASSLSTGGWAEAF
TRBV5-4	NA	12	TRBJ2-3	ASSLATSTDTQY
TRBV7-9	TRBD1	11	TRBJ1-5	ASSSTGTGSQH
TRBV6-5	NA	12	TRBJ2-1	ASSYSRRSNEQF
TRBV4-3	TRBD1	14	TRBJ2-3	ASSQDPDRGSGTQY
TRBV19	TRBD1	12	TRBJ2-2	ASSWGQSTGELF
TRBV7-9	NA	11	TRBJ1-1	ASSFDGREGAF
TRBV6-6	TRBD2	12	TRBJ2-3	ASSLAGVPDTQY
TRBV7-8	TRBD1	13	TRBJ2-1	ASSLRTGDHNEQF
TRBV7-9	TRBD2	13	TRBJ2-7	ASSLAASGAYEQY
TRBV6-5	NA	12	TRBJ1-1	ASRHRLSNTEAF
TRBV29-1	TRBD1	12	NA	SVEGDRDSYEQY
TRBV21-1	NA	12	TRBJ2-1	ASPATPSYNEQF
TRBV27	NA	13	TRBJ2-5	ASSLSMAEGETQY
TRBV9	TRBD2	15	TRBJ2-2	ASSVAGGRWDTGELF
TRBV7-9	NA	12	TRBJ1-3	ASTRGEPGNTIY
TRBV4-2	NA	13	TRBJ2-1	ASSSRTPAHNEQF
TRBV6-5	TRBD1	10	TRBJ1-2	ASSSRQGFIT
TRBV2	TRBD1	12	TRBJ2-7	ASRQQGPPYEQY
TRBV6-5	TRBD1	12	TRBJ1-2	ASRPGQGLSGYT